This TCR beta chain comes out of a study of blood T cell repertoires in COVID-19. Study as a whole: COVID-19 samples collected from the United States, Italy and Spain covered acute and convalescent phases.

TCRdb keeps only in-frame clones here, not all; method: immunoSEQ multiplex PCR. The sample shows about 74,000 clones, less than 85% of them seen only once. Sequenced material: peripheral blood. This receptor was taken from a man between 70 and 80 years old with active or convalescent COVID-19.

DNA for the CDR3: TGTGCCAGCAGCCAAGATCGCCAGGGGAATGAAAAACTGTTTTTT. Translating it yields CASSQDRQGNEKLFF. The rearrangement joins TRBV3-1 (or the pseudogene TRBV3-2) to TRBJ1-4; a weak D match, TRBD1 (6 bases). V lost 0 bases and J lost 5, with 10 bases in between. CDR3 length equals 15 residues. Per the germline V gene, CDR1 is LGHDT and CDR2 is YNNKEL (reference sequence).